This TCR beta chain was found in a study of CD8 T cells in Susac syndrome. On the study more broadly: Active disease was present in about six of the sequenced Susac syndrome patients, and remission in about eight.

Germline V gene data show CDR1 as MNHEY and CDR2 as SMNVEV (reference sequence). The CDR3 has 12 amino acids. The germline V and J ends were trimmed by 5 bases and 1 base, with 3 bases remaining between them. The diagnostic criteria for definite or probable disease, as recently defined, were met by the patients with Susac syndrome. With random hexamers, reverse transcription was performed on roughly 0.5 to 1 ug of RNA. In TCRdb, the immunoSEQ multiplex PCR reads were re-called with MiXCR into one record per CDR3 protein. Of more than 200,000 distinct CDR3 sequences listed, roughly 93% are singletons.

V usage is TRBV27 and J usage is TRBJ1-3; D gene uncertain. The origin of this receptor is a human donor with Susac syndrome. The specimen was CD4+ T cells from PBMCs. CDR3 nucleotide sequence: TGTGCCAGCAGTCCATCTGGAAACACCATATATTTT. It codes for CASSPSGNTIYF.